The 25 T cell receptor beta chains in this list originate from one sample, sequenced in a study of OX40 agonist ivuxolimab in advanced cancers. Some clones are missing from TCRdb's copy, which holds only in-frame ones; the method was immunoSEQ multiplex PCR. The sample includes 40,000 to 45,000 clones, roughly 90% of them seen just once. Sequencing used CD4+ or CD8+ T cells sorted from blood, obtained in a trial of the OX40 agonist ivuxolimab. The receptors come from an adult with an advanced solid tumor such as melanoma, head and neck, liver or kidney cancer.

This clone was counted once. The V gene is TRBV5-1, the J gene TRBJ2-7, with TRBD1 identical over 7 bases. This CDR3 has 16 amino acids. Looked up from germline, CDR1 is SGHRS and CDR2 is YFSETQ. The trim removed 4 bases at V and 0 bases at J, leaving 10 bases unmatched. The CDR3 loop is CASSVRDSPISYEQYF. DNA for the CDR3: TGCGCCAGCAGCGTCCGGGACAGCCCTATCTCCTACGAGCAGTACTTC.

V gene TRBV15 combines with J gene TRBJ1-5, with unresolved D. The V and J ends lost 4 bases and 1 base respectively, with 14 bases between them. The CDR3 is made up of 16 amino acids. Germline CDR1 and CDR2: LNHNV and YYDKDF (reference sequence). CDR3 region: CATSNQREGSNQPQHF. The CDR3, as DNA: TGTGCCACCAGCAATCAAAGGGAAGGGAGCAATCAGCCCCAGCATTTT.

This chain joins TRBV18 and TRBJ1-3; maybe TRBD1 (5 bases). CDR1 and CDR2 from the germline V gene are KGHSH and LQKENI. The CDR3 consists of 15 residues. The germline V and J ends were trimmed by 1 base and 0 bases, with 7 bases remaining between them. The CDR3 spells CASSPLTGSGNTIYF. For the CDR3, the DNA is TGTGCCAGCTCACCACTCACAGGCTCTGGAAACACCATATATTTT. The entire variable domain, with the rest obtained from reference TRBV18 and TRBJ1-3, is as follows: NAGVMQNPRHLVRRRGQEARLRCSPMKGHSHVYWYRQLPEEGLKFMVYLQKENIIDESGMPKERFSAEFPKEGPSILRIQQVVRGDSAAYFCASSPLTGSGNTIYFGEGSWLTVV.

In its sample, this clone was seen once. The gene calls are TRBV7-9 and TRBJ1-2; D possibly corresponds to TRBD1 (6 bases). Trimming left V 5 bases short and J 1 base short, with 11 bases between. The CDR3 spans 14 residues. CDR1 is SEHNR and CDR2 is FQNEAQ in the germline V gene (reference sequence). Here the CDR3 DNA reads TGTGCCAGCAGCGCGCCGGACAGTAACTATGGCTACACCTTC. Its translation is CASSAPDSNYGYTF.

The chain has TRBV6-5 and TRBJ2-1, with D hard to call. The CDR3 loop spans 12 amino acids. Trimming removed 8 bases at V and 7 bases at J, with 12 bases between. The V gene's germline CDR1 is MNHEY and CDR2 SVGAGI. As DNA, the CDR3 is TGTGCCAGCCGCCCCGATCGGAATGAGCAGTTCTTC. Amino acid sequence: CASRPDRNEQFF.

The chain links TRBV2 to TRBJ1-5; D might be TRBD1 (5 bases). The CDR3 consists of 14 residues. Looked up from germline, CDR1 is SNHLY and CDR2 is FYNNEI. Trimming took 6 bases from V and 0 from J, leaving 9 bases between them. This chain's CDR3 is CASSKGYSNQPQHF. In DNA, the CDR3 is TGTGCCAGCAGCAAGGGGTATAGCAATCAGCCCCAGCATTTT.

The chain recombines TRBV4-3 with TRBJ2-2; D remains ambiguous. V was clipped by 3 bases and J by 8 bases, with 10 bases between them. The CDR3 contains 13 residues. CDR1 LGHNA and CDR2 YSLEER come from the germline V gene. The CDR3 reads CASSQATAGELFF. CDR3 in DNA: TGCGCCAGCAGCCAGGCAACGGCGGGGGAGCTGTTTTTT.

V gene TRBV4-2 combines with J gene TRBJ1-5, with a possible D match to TRBD1 (5 bases). V was cut by 4 bases and J by 7 bases, with 14 bases left in between. The CDR3 extends over 14 amino acids. Germline CDR1 is LGHNA and CDR2 is YNFKEQ. For the CDR3, the DNA is TGTGCCAGCAGCCCCAGGGAGGGGCAACAGCCCCAGCATTTT. Translated, it gives CASSPREGQQPQHF.

The chain employs TRBV29-1 and TRBJ2-7, with 8 bases fitting TRBD1. Germline CDR1 reads SQVTM; CDR2 reads ANQGSEA. V trimming: 7 bases; J trimming: 2 bases; junction bases outside the gene matches: 7. The CDR3 is 13 residues long. CDR3 DNA: TGCAGCGCCCGGACAGGGAAAGCCTACGAGCAGTACTTC. This translates into CSARTGKAYEQYF.

The chain joins TRBV5-4 to TRBJ2-1; 10 bases line up with TRBD2. Per the germline V gene, CDR1 is SGHNT and CDR2 is YYREEE (reference sequence). J gave up 7 bases and V 3 bases, and 7 bases lay outside the gene matches. This CDR3 has 15 amino acids. CDR3 DNA: TGTGCCAGCAGCTCTTCGGGACTAGCGAGGAATGAGCAGTTCTTC. It encodes CASSSSGLARNEQFF.

The genes are TRBV5-1 and TRBJ1-4; 7 bases align to TRBD1. This CDR3 region has 14 residues. Trimming took 5 bases from V and 7 from J; bases not matched to a gene: 8. The germline CDR1 and CDR2 sequences are SGHRS and YFSETQ. The CDR3 bases are TGCGCCAGCAGATTAGGGGGCACTGGTGAAAAACTGTTTTTT. It translates to CASRLGGTGEKLFF.

Turning to this clone: A read error is possible here, since a much larger clone lies one base away. Other DNA variants within this sample encode the same CDR3. This rearrangement joins TRBV15 to TRBJ2-3, with 7 bases matching TRBD2. This CDR3 comprises 18 residues. Germline values: CDR1 LNHNV, CDR2 YYDKDF (reference sequence). The CDR3 DNA sequence: TGTGCCACCAGCAGAGATACGGGAGGACTACACACCACAGATACACAGTATTTT. Amino acids: CATSRDTGGLHTTDTQYF.

This chain uses TRBV19 with TRBJ2-1, with D possibly being TRBD2 (5 bases). The V and J ends lost 5 bases and 3 bases respectively, with 14 bases between them. This CDR3 comprises 15 residues. The germline V gene encodes CDR1 LNHDA and CDR2 SQIVND (reference sequence). CDR3 region: CASSPELVSYNEQFF. The CDR3 coding sequence is TGTGCCAGTAGTCCCGAACTAGTTAGCTACAATGAGCAGTTCTTC.

The chain joins TRBV5-1 to TRBJ2-1; tentatively, D is TRBD2 (5 bases). The ends were cut back, 0 bases at V and 7 bases at J, with 17 bases in the middle. The CDR3 runs to 16 residues. From germline, CDR1 is SGHRS and CDR2 YFSETQ. The CDR3 DNA is TGCGCCAGCAGCTTGGAAAGCGGTTCCCCGGAAAATGAGCAGTTCTTC. Translating it yields CASSLESGSPENEQFF.

J is TRBJ2-1 and V is TRBV5-6, with a possible D match to TRBD2 (5 bases). Trimming took off 0 bases at V and 6 bases at J, with 7 bases between the two ends. The CDR3 length is 13 residues. Germline values: CDR1 SGHDT, CDR2 YYEEEE. CDR3 bases: TGTGCCAGCAGCTTGGTGGCGGGCAATGAGCAGTTCTTC. Residues: CASSLVAGNEQFF. The full variable domain, its missing parts supplied by reference TRBV5-6 and TRBJ2-1, is DAGVTQSPTHLIKTRGQQVTLRCSPKSGHDTVSWYQQALGQGPQFIFQYYEEEERQRGNFPDRFSGHQFPNYSSELNVNALLLGDSALYLCASSLVAGNEQFFGPGTRLTVL.

Concerning this clone itself: A much larger clone sits a single nucleotide away, making a read error possible. This sample includes further DNA sequences coding for the same CDR3. The chain joins TRBV7-6 to TRBJ2-3; D uncertain. CDR3 size: 11 residues. Germline V lookup: CDR1 SGHVS, CDR2 FNYEAQ. The germline V and J ends were trimmed by 4 bases and 3 bases, with 2 bases remaining between them. CDR3 DNA: TGTGCCAGCAGCTCGACAGATACGCAGTATTTT. Its translation: CASSSTDTQYF.

V gene TRBV30 combines with J gene TRBJ2-7, with unresolved D. Germline V gives CDR1 GTSNPN, CDR2 SVGIG (reference sequence). The CDR3 covers 10 residues. V gave up 0 bases and J gave up 6 bases, with 3 bases separating them. The CDR3 is CAWSVGEQYF. DNA for the CDR3: TGTGCCTGGAGTGTGGGCGAGCAGTACTTC.

This clone was seen once. V and J are TRBV6-6 and TRBJ1-2; D gene ambiguous. Germline V gene lookup returns CDR1 MNHNY and CDR2 SVGAGI (reference sequence). Trimming removed 0 bases from V and 1 base from J, with 6 bases in between. This CDR3 has 14 residues. The CDR3 sequence: CASSYSPVNYGYTF. CDR3 sequence (DNA): TGTGCCAGCAGTTACTCGCCCGTTAACTATGGCTACACCTTC.

V usage is TRBV2 and J usage is TRBJ2-5; D could derive from TRBD1 or TRBD2 (6 bases each). Germline V gives CDR1 SNHLY, CDR2 FYNNEI. V lost 1 base, J lost 2 bases, and 14 bases lay in between. The CDR3 has 16 amino acids. CDR3 sequence reads: CASSEGLGGLQETQYF. DNA of the CDR3: TGTGCCAGCAGTGAAGGATTGGGGGGCTTACAAGAGACCCAGTACTTC.

The V and J genes are TRBV27 and TRBJ2-6; possible D gene TRBD1, 6 bases. CDR1 MNHEY and CDR2 SMNVEV come from the germline V gene (reference sequence). Between the trimmed V and J ends, which lost 5 bases and 2 bases, there was a span of 16 bases. CDR3 size: 17 residues. The DNA of the CDR3 is TGTGCCAGCAGTAACGGACAGCGTAAAACTGGGGCCAACGTCCTGACTTTC. Protein sequence: CASSNGQRKTGANVLTF.

The rearrangement links TRBV7-6 to TRBJ1-3; D may be TRBD1 (5 bases). The CDR3 is 15 residues long. From germline, CDR1 is SGHVS and CDR2 FNYEAQ. V was trimmed by 3 bases and J by 4 bases, leaving 13 bases between them. DNA of the CDR3: TGTGCCAGCAGCTTGGTAACAGGCGTCGGAAACACCATATATTTT. Translating it yields CASSLVTGVGNTIYF.

The chain employs TRBV27 and TRBJ1-2; no definite D call. The ends were cut back, 6 bases at V and 7 bases at J, with 9 bases in the middle. Per germline, CDR1 MNHEY and CDR2 SMNVEV (reference sequence). This CDR3 is 11 amino acids long. The CDR3 nucleotides are TGTGCCAGCAGCTCGAGGTCTGGCTACACCTTC. Translating it yields CASSSRSGYTF.

This clone was recorded a few times. The genes are TRBV27 and TRBJ1-2, with D possibly matching TRBD1 (5 bases). Germline CDR1 and CDR2: MNHEY and SMNVEV (reference sequence). This CDR3 is built from 13 residues. V lost 2 bases and J 8 bases, leaving 12 bases between the germline ends. CDR3 sequence: CASSLPGWKGYTF. The CDR3 DNA sequence: TGTGCCAGCAGTTTACCAGGGTGGAAGGGCTACACCTTC.

The rearrangement joins TRBV27 to TRBJ1-4, with a possible D match to TRBD1 (5 bases). In germline, CDR1 is MNHEY, CDR2 SMNVEV (reference sequence). The CDR3 totals 12 residues. V was shortened by 2 bases and J by 9 bases, with 7 bases between the two germline ends. CDR3: CASSLDRKKLFF. For the CDR3, the DNA is TGTGCCAGCAGTTTAGACAGAAAAAAACTGTTTTTT.

V gene TRBV27 combines with J gene TRBJ2-5, with 12 bases identical to TRBD2. The CDR3 contains 16 residues. From germline, CDR1 is MNHEY and CDR2 SMNVEV (reference sequence). V trimming: 5 bases; J trimming: 5 bases; junction bases outside the gene matches: 9. The chain's CDR3 is CASSMLAGGLSETQYF. CDR3 DNA sequence: TGTGCCAGCAGTATGCTAGCGGGAGGGCTTAGCGAGACCCAGTACTTC.